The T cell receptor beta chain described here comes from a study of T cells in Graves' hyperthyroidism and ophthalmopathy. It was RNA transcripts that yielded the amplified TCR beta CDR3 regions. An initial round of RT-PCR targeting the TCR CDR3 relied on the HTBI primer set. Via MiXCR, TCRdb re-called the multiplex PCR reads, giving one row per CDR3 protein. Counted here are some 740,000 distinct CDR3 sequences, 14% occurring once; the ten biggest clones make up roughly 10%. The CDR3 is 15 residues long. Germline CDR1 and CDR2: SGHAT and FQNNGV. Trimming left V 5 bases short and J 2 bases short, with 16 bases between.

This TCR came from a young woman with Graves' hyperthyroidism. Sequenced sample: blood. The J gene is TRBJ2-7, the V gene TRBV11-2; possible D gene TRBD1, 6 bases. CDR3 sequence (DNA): TGTGCCAGCAGCCCATATGCAACAGGGACCTACGAGCAGTACTTC. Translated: CASSPYATGTYEQYF.